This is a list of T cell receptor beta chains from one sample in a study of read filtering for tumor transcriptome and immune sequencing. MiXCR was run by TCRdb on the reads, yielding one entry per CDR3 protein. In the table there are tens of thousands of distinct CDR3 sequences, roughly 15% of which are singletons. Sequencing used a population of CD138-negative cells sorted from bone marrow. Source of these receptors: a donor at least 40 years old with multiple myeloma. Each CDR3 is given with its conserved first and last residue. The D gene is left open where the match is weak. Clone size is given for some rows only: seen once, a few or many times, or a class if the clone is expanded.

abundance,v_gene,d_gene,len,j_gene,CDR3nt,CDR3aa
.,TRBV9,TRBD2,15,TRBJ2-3,TGTGCCAGCAGCTTCGGACTAGCGGGAGCCGATACGCGGTATTTT,CASSFGLAGADTRYF
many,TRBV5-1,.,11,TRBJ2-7,TGCGCCAGCAGGGAAAATTACGAGCAGTACTTC,CASRENYEQYF
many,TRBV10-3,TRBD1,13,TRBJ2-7,TGTGCCATCAGTGGGCAGGGGGCCTACGAGCAGTACTTC,CAISGQGAYEQYF
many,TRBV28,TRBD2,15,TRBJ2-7,TGTGCCAGCAGTTTCCTGGCGGGAGGAACCTACGAGCAGTACTTC,CASSFLAGGTYEQYF
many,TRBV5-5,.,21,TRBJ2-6,TGTGCCAGCAGCTTGACGCACTCCGGCAGAACTCTTGGTTCTGGGGCCAACGTCCTGACTTTC,CASSLTHSGRTLGSGANVLTF
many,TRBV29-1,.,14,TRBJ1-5,TGCAGCGCAACAGGGATGGGTAGCAATCAGCCCCAGCATTTT,CSATGMGSNQPQHF
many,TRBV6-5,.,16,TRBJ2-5,TGTGCCAGCAGTTACTCGACGGGCGGGGTCCAAGAGACCCAGTACTTC,CASSYSTGGVQETQYF
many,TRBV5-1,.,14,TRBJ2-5,TGCGCCAGCAGCTTGGAGGGGTACCAAGAGACCCAGTACTTC,CASSLEGYQETQYF
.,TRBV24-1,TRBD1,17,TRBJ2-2,TGTGCCACCAGTGATCCCGGACAGGGAGCGAACACCGGGGAGCTGTTTTTT,CATSDPGQGANTGELFF
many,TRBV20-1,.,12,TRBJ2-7,TGCAGTGCTAGCACCGGGAACTACGAGCAGTACTTC,CSASTGNYEQYF
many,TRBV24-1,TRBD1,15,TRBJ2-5,TGTGCCACCAGTGAAGTCGAAACAGGGGGGGAGACCCAGTACTTC,CATSEVETGGETQYF
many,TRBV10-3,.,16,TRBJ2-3,TGTGCCATCAGCGCTACGGAGCGGGCTGGGGCAGATACGCAGTATTTT,CAISATERAGADTQYF
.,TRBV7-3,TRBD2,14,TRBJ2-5,TGTGCCAGCAGCCGTGGACTAGCGGGAGAGACCCAGTACTTC,CASSRGLAGETQYF
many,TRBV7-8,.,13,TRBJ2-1,TGTGCCAGCAGCCCCCCCGTACGCAATGAGCAGTTCTTC,CASSPPVRNEQFF
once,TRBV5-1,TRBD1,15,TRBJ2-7,TGCGCCAGCAGCGTGGATAGGCCAGGGGGCGGCGAGCAGTACTTC,CASSVDRPGGGEQYF
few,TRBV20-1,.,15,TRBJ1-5,TGCAGTGCTAGTCGAGCGGGTTCGGGCAATCAGCCCCAGCATTTT,CSASRAGSGNQPQHF
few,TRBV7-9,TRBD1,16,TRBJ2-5,TGTGCCAGCAGCTTAGTCGGGACAGGGACTGGGGAGACCCAGTACTTC,CASSLVGTGTGETQYF
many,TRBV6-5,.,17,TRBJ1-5,TGTGCCAGCAACTGTGACCGGCTGATTTATAGCAATCAGCCCCAGCATTTT,CASNCDRLIYSNQPQHF
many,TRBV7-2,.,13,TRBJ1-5,TGTGCCAGCAGCTTCGGGGGCAATCAGCCCCAGCATTTT,CASSFGGNQPQHF
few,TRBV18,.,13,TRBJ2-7,TGTGCCAGCTCACCAGCAGACAGATACGAGCAGTACTTC,CASSPADRYEQYF
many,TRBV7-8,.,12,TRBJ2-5,TGTGCCAGCAGCCCAGCTTCCCCGACCCAGTACTTC,CASSPASPTQYF
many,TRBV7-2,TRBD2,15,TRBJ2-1,TGTGCCAGCAGCTCCTTTAGCGGGAGCTACAATGAGCAGTTCTTC,CASSSFSGSYNEQFF
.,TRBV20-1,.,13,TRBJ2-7,TGCAGTGCTAGAGATAATCGTGGGGGTGAGCAGTACTTC,CSARDNRGGEQYF
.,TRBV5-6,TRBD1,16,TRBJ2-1,TGTGCCAGCAGCTTGAGAGGGACAGGGGGCTACAATGAGCAGTTCTTC,CASSLRGTGGYNEQFF
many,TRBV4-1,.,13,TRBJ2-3,TGCGCCAGCAGCCAACAGGGAACAGATACGCAGTATTTT,CASSQQGTDTQYF
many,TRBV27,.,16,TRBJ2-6,TGTGCCAGTTCCGGTCTCAAGGGAGCTGGGGCCAACGTCCTGACTTTC,CASSGLKGAGANVLTF
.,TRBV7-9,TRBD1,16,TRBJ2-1,TGTGCCAGCAGCACCACAGGGGGCCGCGTCTACAGTGAGCAGTTCTTC,CASSTTGGRVYSEQFF
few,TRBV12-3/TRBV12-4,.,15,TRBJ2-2,TGTGCCAGCAGTTTTGCGGACGCAAACACCGGGGAGCTGTTTTTT,CASSFADANTGELFF
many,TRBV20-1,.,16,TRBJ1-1,TGCAGTGCTAGTTTATTAGGGGTAGGGAAGAACACTGAAGCTTTCTTT,CSASLLGVGKNTEAFF
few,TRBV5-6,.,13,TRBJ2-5,TGTGCCAGCAGCTTGGACAGGGTGGAGACCCAGTACTTC,CASSLDRVETQYF
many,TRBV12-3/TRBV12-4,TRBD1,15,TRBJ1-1,TGTGCCAGCAGTCCTAAGGGGGCAGGACCCACTGAAGCTTTCTTT,CASSPKGAGPTEAFF
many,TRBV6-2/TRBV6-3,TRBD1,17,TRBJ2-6,TGTGCCAGCAGTTACCGGACAGGGGCAGCTGGGGCCAACGTCCTGACTTTC,CASSYRTGAAGANVLTF
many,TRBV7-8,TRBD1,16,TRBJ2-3,TGTGCCAGCAGCTTAAGGACAGGGGGGTCGAGGGATACGCAGTATTTT,CASSLRTGGSRDTQYF
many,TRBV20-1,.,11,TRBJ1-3,TGCAGTGCTAGAGCGGCAGACACCATATATTTT,CSARAADTIYF
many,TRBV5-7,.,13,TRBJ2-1,TGCAAAAAACGAGCGAACTCCTACAATGAGCAGTTCTTC,CKKRANSYNEQFF
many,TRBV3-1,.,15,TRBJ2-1,TGTGCCAGCAGCCTTAGTGGGGTGGGGTCTAATGAGCAGTTCTTC,CASSLSGVGSNEQFF
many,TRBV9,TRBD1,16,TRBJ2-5,TGTGCCAGCAGCCCTCATCCTGACAGGGGGAGAGAGACCCAGTACTTC,CASSPHPDRGRETQYF
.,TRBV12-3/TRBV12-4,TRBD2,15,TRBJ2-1,TGTGCCAGCAGTGTACTAGCGGTAATCTACAACGAGCAGCTCTTC,CASSVLAVIYNEQLF
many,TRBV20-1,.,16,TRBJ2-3,TGCAGTGCTAAGGCGAGGACTCCAAGTTTCACAGATACGCAGTATTTT,CSAKARTPSFTDTQYF
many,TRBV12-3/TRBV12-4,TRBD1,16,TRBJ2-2,TGTGCCAGCACTTTTCGACAGGGACAAAACACCGGGGAGCTGTTTTTT,CASTFRQGQNTGELFF